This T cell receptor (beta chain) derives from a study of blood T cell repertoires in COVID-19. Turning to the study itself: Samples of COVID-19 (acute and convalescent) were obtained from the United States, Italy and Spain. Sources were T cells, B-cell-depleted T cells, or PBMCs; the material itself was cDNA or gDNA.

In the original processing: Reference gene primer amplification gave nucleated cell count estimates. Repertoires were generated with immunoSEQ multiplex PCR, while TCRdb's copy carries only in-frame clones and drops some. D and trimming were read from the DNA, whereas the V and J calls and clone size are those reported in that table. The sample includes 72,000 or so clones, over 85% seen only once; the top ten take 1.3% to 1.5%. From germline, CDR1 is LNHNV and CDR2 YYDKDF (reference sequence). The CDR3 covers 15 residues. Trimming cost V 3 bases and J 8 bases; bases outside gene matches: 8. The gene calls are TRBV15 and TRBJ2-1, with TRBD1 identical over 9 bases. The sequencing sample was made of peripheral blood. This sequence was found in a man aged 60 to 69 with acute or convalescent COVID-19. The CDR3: CATSRGGQGTYEQFF. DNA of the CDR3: TGTGCCACCAGCAGGGGGGGACAGGGTACATATGAGCAGTTCTTC.